This TCR beta chain is drawn from a study of T-cell reconstitution after alpha-beta-depleted transplantation in children. CDR1 is MGHRA and CDR2 is YSYEKL in the germline V gene. V dropped 1 base and J dropped 4 bases, with 16 bases sitting between them. The CDR3 covers 16 residues. Unique molecular identifiers were used to barcode this TCRbeta library. TCRdb reprocessed the PCR reads with MiXCR, giving one entry per CDR3 protein. The sample holds around 400,000 distinct CDR3 sequences, roughly 22% seen once. This material consisted of PBMCs from the stem cell graft donor, taken from the stem cell graft. The rearrangement joins TRBV4-1 to TRBJ2-5, with D possibly being TRBD2 (5 bases). The sequence came from a human donor who donated a stem cell graft to a child with acute myeloid leukemia. The CDR3 loop reads CASSQVLGVIGETQYF. Here the CDR3 DNA reads TGCGCCAGCAGCCAAGTGCTGGGAGTAATAGGAGAGACCCAGTACTTC.